The text below deals with one T cell receptor beta chain. Its antigen remains unidentified. The record has no base qualities; no much larger clone is one base away. The record originates from a study of OX40 agonist ivuxolimab in advanced cancers. At the level of the whole study: The costimulatory receptor OX40 (CD134) was targeted by ivuxolimab, a fully human IgG2 agonistic monoclonal antibody. Of the roughly 52 dose-escalation patients, hepatocellular carcinoma was present in 19, melanoma in around 15, renal cell carcinoma in 9 and head and neck cancer in 9. The purpose of peripheral TCRbeta sequencing was to test whether ivuxolimab changed TCR sequence diversity and led to clonal T-cell expansion. Partial responses were achieved by three dose-escalation patients, of whom one had hepatocellular carcinoma and two had cutaneous melanoma. Intravenous ivuxolimab was administered to patients every 2 weeks at six dose levels: 0.01, 0.1, 0.3, 1.5, 3 and 10 mg/kg. A male proportion of almost 85% and a mean age of approximately 62 years, ranging from roughly 23 to 80, were recorded for the dose-escalation cohort. The paper covers the monotherapy dose-escalation part of the phase I ivuxolimab trial, which included N of about 50 patients. Patients were allowed to have had prior anti-PD-1, anti-PD-L1 or anti-CTLA-4 therapy, and roughly 40% of the dose-escalation patients had previously received checkpoint inhibitors. Beyond this particular receptor, the publication reports: Low levels of normalized T-cell clonal expansion were also seen in some patients who did not respond. Antigen specificity was not determined for the clonally expanded peripheral T cells. At doses of 0.1 to 3.0 mg/kg, clonal expansion of both CD4+ and CD8+ blood T cells was observed from baseline to week 6. In partial responders in the 0.1-3.0 mg/kg groups, normalized peripheral clonal expansion was found to be among the lowest, especially among CD8+ T cells. After ivuxolimab, CD8+ T cells had more expanded clones than CD4+ T cells on average.

V and J lose 5 bases and 0 bases, and a span of 14 bases separates them. For CDR1 and CDR2, the germline V gene (reference sequence) lists MNHEY and SMNVEV. From its cysteine to its phenylalanine, the CDR3 spans 16 amino acids. The CDR3 DNA has 48 bases and is translated from base 1. The trial excluded patients who had a history of autoimmune disease or were on systemic immunosuppression. In every dose cohort, peripheral blood was drawn for TCR sequencing at baseline, cycle 4 day 1, and cycle 7 day 1. Samples were obtained from an open-label, multicenter, first-in-human phase I dose-escalation trial of ivuxolimab. Adults with locally advanced or metastatic melanoma, renal cell carcinoma, hepatocellular carcinoma or head and neck squamous cell carcinoma were enrolled in the trial. Before TCR sequencing, CD4+ T cells and CD8+ T cells from peripheral blood were sorted into separate populations. Genomic DNA was isolated from the sorted cells so that the TCRbeta CDR3 region could be sequenced. The immunoSEQ Assay was used for sequencing of TCRbeta CDR3 regions. TCRdb retrieved this table from immuneACCESS and kept in-frame rearrangements only. Not all clones are present; in checked studies, unresolved V genes account for under half, and no reason is known for the remainder. The sample table lists 29,000 or so clones, 91% of them with a count of one. Roughly a tenth of the sample is held by the ten biggest clonotypes.

The chain was built from TRBV27 and TRBJ1-5, with an unclear D gene assignment. The source material was CD4+ or CD8+ T cells sorted from blood, sampled in a trial of the OX40 agonist ivuxolimab. This clonotype originated in an adult with an advanced solid tumor such as melanoma, head and neck, liver or kidney cancer. The sequence in DNA is TGTGCCAGCAGTCCCAGGACGGGTTATAGCAATCAGCCCCAGCATTTT. It translates as CASSPRTGYSNQPQHF.